This entry lists 26 T cell receptor beta chains sequenced from one sample in a study of OX40 agonist ivuxolimab in advanced cancers. The table came from immunoSEQ multiplex PCR; TCRdb's copy has only in-frame clones and leaves some out. This sample has roughly 30,000 clones; over 90% occur once, and the top ten carry about a quarter. This sample comprised CD4+ or CD8+ T cells sorted from blood, obtained in a trial of the OX40 agonist ivuxolimab. The source of these receptors is an adult with an advanced solid tumor such as melanoma, head and neck, liver or kidney cancer.

The chain is built from TRBV6-5 and TRBJ1-5; no clear D. The V and J ends lost 0 bases and 3 bases respectively, with 9 bases between them. Per the germline V gene, CDR1 is MNHEY and CDR2 is SVGAGI. This CDR3 spans 15 amino acids. The CDR3 protein is CASSYSGGSNQPQHF. The CDR3 nucleotides are TGTGCCAGCAGTTACTCAGGAGGATCCAATCAGCCCCAGCATTTT.

This chain joins TRBV7-2 and TRBJ1-5; TRBD1 is a possible D gene (6 bases). V shed 5 bases and J shed 3 bases, with 14 bases lying between them. CDR3 length: 15 amino acids. CDR1 is SGHTA and CDR2 is FQGNSA in the germline V gene. CDR3 DNA sequence: TGTGCCAGCAGCCTAGACAGGAGCACCAATCAGCCCCAGCATTTT. Translating gives CASSLDRSTNQPQHF.

This clone was picked up one time. The rearrangement joins TRBV16 to TRBJ2-2, with D perhaps matching TRBD1 (5 bases). Trimming stripped 1 base from V and 3 bases from J, with 9 bases between. The CDR3 covers 15 residues. The germline CDR1 and CDR2 sequences are KGHSY and FQNENV. The DNA of the CDR3 is TGTGCCAGCAGCCAATACCAGGGTGACACCGGGGAGCTGTTTTTT. It yields the protein CASSQYQGDTGELFF.

The gene calls are TRBV6-6 and TRBJ2-2; tentative D call: TRBD2 (5 bases). V was trimmed by 6 bases and J by 1 base, leaving 12 bases between them. Germline V gene sequence: CDR1 MNHNY, CDR2 SVGAGI (reference sequence). The CDR3 length is 15 residues. CDR3 region: CASSEISGNTGELFF. CDR3 nucleotide sequence: TGTGCCAGCAGCGAGATAAGCGGGAACACCGGGGAGCTGTTTTTT.

This sequence joins TRBV28 and TRBJ1-5, with D possibly TRBD1 on 6 matching bases. Germline assignment: CDR1 MDHEN and CDR2 SYDVKM. V was trimmed by 4 bases and J by 6 bases, leaving 10 bases between them. This CDR3 spans 13 amino acids. The CDR3 region is CASSSRGGQPQHF. The CDR3 nucleotides are TGTGCCAGCAGTTCCAGGGGCGGTCAGCCCCAGCATTTT. Full variable domain (outside the CDR3, taken from reference TRBV28 and TRBJ1-5): DVKVTQSSRYLVKRTGEKVFLECVQDMDHENMFWYRQDPGLGLRLIYFSYDVKMKEKGDIPEGYSVSREKKERFSLILESASTNQTSMYLCASSSRGGQPQHFGDGTRLSIL.

V gene TRBV20-1 combines with J gene TRBJ2-2, with 7 bases matching TRBD2. CDR1 DFQATT and CDR2 SNEGSKA come from the germline V gene (reference sequence). The CDR3 consists of 11 residues. Trimming at V came to 6 bases and at J to 7 bases, leaving 2 bases not matched to a gene. CDR3: CSASGDGELFF. The CDR3, as DNA: TGCAGTGCCAGCGGGGACGGGGAGCTGTTTTTT.

V is TRBV5-1 and J is TRBJ1-1; TRBD1 might be the D (6 bases). The CDR3 consists of 15 residues. Germline V lookup: CDR1 SGHRS, CDR2 YFSETQ. With 1 base removed from V and 4 bases from J, the gap between germline ends came to 14 bases. Here the CDR3 reads CASSLNGGSGTEAFF. The CDR3, as DNA: TGCGCCAGCAGCTTGAACGGGGGCTCGGGCACTGAAGCTTTCTTT.

The rearrangement joins TRBV7-9 to TRBJ2-1, with 7 bases identical to TRBD1. The germline gives CDR1 SEHNR, CDR2 FQNEAQ (reference sequence). V was clipped by 3 bases and J by 7 bases; unmatched bases: 9. CDR3 length equals 15 residues. For the CDR3, the DNA is TGTGCCAGCAGCTTTTGGACAGGACTCTCGAATGAGCAGTTCTTC. The encoded protein is CASSFWTGLSNEQFF.

This clone has only one observation. The chain is built from TRBV27 and TRBJ2-2, with TRBD2 identical over 8 bases. Germline V gene lookup returns CDR1 MNHEY and CDR2 SMNVEV (reference sequence). There are 14 residues in the CDR3. With V trimmed by 2 bases and J by 8 bases, 4 bases remained unmatched. CDR3 protein: CASSLAGGIGELFF. DNA for the CDR3: TGTGCCAGCAGTTTAGCGGGAGGAATAGGGGAGCTGTTTTTT.

The chain joins TRBV9 to TRBJ1-4; no reliable D call. Germline lookup yields CDR1 SGDLS and CDR2 YYNGEE. The CDR3 loop spans 15 amino acids. Trimming left V 4 bases short and J 0 bases short, with 10 bases between. Written as DNA, the CDR3 is TGTGCCAGCAGCCCCGGCAGCACAACTAATGAAAAACTGTTTTTT. It codes for CASSPGSTTNEKLFF.

V usage is TRBV19 and J usage is TRBJ1-4; unclear D gene. With 3 bases removed from V and 12 bases from J, the gap between germline ends came to 8 bases. The germline V gene encodes CDR1 LNHDA and CDR2 SQIVND (reference sequence). The length of the CDR3 is 11 residues. CDR3 amino acids: CASSIGRELFF. CDR3 DNA: TGTGCCAGTAGTATTGGTAGAGAACTGTTTTTT.

This clone appeared once. The chain uses TRBV10-3 and TRBJ1-1; no reliable D call. The V gene's germline CDR1 is ENHRY and CDR2 SYGVKD. V was pared by 0 bases and J by 1 base, with 3 bases between. The CDR3 consists of 13 residues. CDR3 nucleotides: TGTGCCATCAGTGAGTCCGGGAACACTGAAGCTTTCTTT. It encodes CAISESGNTEAFF.

This clone is medium-sized by share. The CDR3 loop is CAWGPFGGPAFF. CDR3 DNA: TGTGCCTGGGGGCCCTTTGGGGGGCCGGCTTTCTTT. This rearrangement joins TRBV30 to TRBJ1-1; TRBD1 might be the D (6 bases). V was clipped by 5 bases and J by 11 bases, with 18 bases between them. This CDR3 spans 12 amino acids. From germline, CDR1 is GTSNPN and CDR2 SVGIG (reference sequence).

With respect to this clone: At the DNA level, this CDR3 is encoded by other sequences in the same sample as well. This chain joins TRBV5-1 and TRBJ1-1; no clear D. The CDR3 length is 13 residues. Germline loops: CDR1 SGHRS, CDR2 YFSETQ. The V gene lost 2 bases and the J gene lost 1 base, with 6 bases spanning the gap. This CDR3 reads CASSFEGNTEAFF. The CDR3 DNA reads as TGCGCCAGCAGCTTTGAGGGGAACACTGAAGCTTTCTTT.

This sequence joins TRBV28 and TRBJ1-5; D is perhaps TRBD1 (5 bases). This CDR3 is 17 amino acids long. Trimming removed 2 bases at V and 2 bases at J, with 16 bases between. In germline, CDR1 is MDHEN, CDR2 SYDVKM. The CDR3 sequence is CASSLRVGTVGNQPQHF. As DNA, the CDR3 is TGTGCCAGCAGTTTAAGGGTCGGGACGGTGGGCAATCAGCCCCAGCATTTT.

The chain employs TRBV6-6 and TRBJ2-7, with a weak D call TRBD1 (6 bases). V lost 2 bases, J lost 5 bases, and 13 bases lay in between. Germline CDR1 reads MNHNY; CDR2 reads SVGAGI (reference sequence). The CDR3 runs 14 residues. CDR3 amino acids: CASSYPGTLDEQYF. The CDR3 DNA reads TGTGCCAGCAGTTACCCCGGGACACTCGACGAGCAGTACTTC.

The gene calls are TRBV11-2 and TRBJ2-3; 7 bases are a match to TRBD1. V lost 2 bases to trimming and J lost 4 bases; unmatched junction nucleotides: 3. The CDR3 length is 14 residues. Germline V gene data show CDR1 as SGHAT and CDR2 as FQNNGV. The CDR3, as DNA: TGTGCCAGCAGCTTACGACAGGGCCCAGATACGCAGTATTTT. It is translated as CASSLRQGPDTQYF.

Written as DNA, the CDR3 is TGTGCCAGCAGCCCCGGGCCCTACTCGTACGAGCAGTACTTC. It codes for CASSPGPYSYEQYF. V and J are TRBV28 and TRBJ2-7; no definite D call. This CDR3 comprises 14 residues. Germline V gene data show CDR1 as MDHEN and CDR2 as SYDVKM. V lost 6 bases and J 4 bases, leaving 16 bases between the germline ends.

J is TRBJ2-7 and V is TRBV4-2, with a tentative D call TRBD2 (6 bases). This CDR3 spans 13 amino acids. V lost 0 bases, J lost 9 bases, and 12 bases lay in between. Germline V gene sequence: CDR1 LGHNA, CDR2 YNFKEQ. The CDR3 bases are TGTGCCAGCAGCCAAGATGGAGGGTTGGGGCAGTACTTC. Protein product: CASSQDGGLGQYF.

The chain employs TRBV4-3 and TRBJ1-1; D remains ambiguous. V lost 0 bases and J lost 1, with 9 bases in between. Germline V gene lookup returns CDR1 LGHNA and CDR2 YSLEER. The CDR3 contains 15 residues. The CDR3 sequence is CASSQDWVENTEAFF. The CDR3 DNA is TGCGCCAGCAGCCAAGATTGGGTGGAGAACACTGAAGCTTTCTTT.

The V call is TRBV6-6, the J call TRBJ2-2; 9 bases align to TRBD2. The CDR3 has 15 residues. The junction had 7 bases not matched to a gene; V was cut back by 7 bases and J by 4 bases. Germline V CDR1 and CDR2: MNHNY, SVGAGI (reference sequence). CDR3 sequence: CASTEGLAATGELFF. CDR3 coding DNA: TGTGCCAGCACCGAGGGACTAGCTGCCACCGGGGAGCTGTTTTTT.

This chain joins TRBV10-3 and TRBJ2-7, with 9 bases matching TRBD1. Germline loops: CDR1 ENHRY, CDR2 SYGVKD. This CDR3 is built from 16 residues. Trimming at V came to 1 base and at J to 4 bases, leaving 8 bases not matched to a gene. The CDR3: CAISEFGTGLRYEQYF. The CDR3 coding sequence is TGTGCCATCAGTGAGTTCGGGACAGGGTTACGTTACGAGCAGTACTTC.

The chain carries TRBV19 and TRBJ1-2; D is ambiguous. Per the germline V gene, CDR1 is LNHDA and CDR2 is SQIVND (reference sequence). This CDR3 is built from 16 residues. Trimming removed 3 bases from V and 3 bases from J, with 17 bases in between. CDR3 in DNA: TGTGCCAGTAGTATCCCCTCCGGGCCCTGGTACTATGGCTACACCTTC. Amino acid sequence: CASSIPSGPWYYGYTF.

This chain links TRBV18 with TRBJ1-2; TRBD1 matches 8 bases. This CDR3 comprises 13 residues. V was clipped by 3 bases and J by 8 bases; unmatched bases: 5. Germline V CDR1 and CDR2: KGHSH, LQKENI. The chain's CDR3 is CASSPSGGAGYTF. CDR3 DNA sequence: TGTGCCAGCTCACCGTCAGGGGGCGCGGGCTACACCTTC.

The gene calls are TRBV2 and TRBJ2-7; D might be TRBD2 (5 bases). Trimming cost V 6 bases and J 9 bases, with 27 bases left between them. Germline loops: CDR1 SNHLY, CDR2 FYNNEI. The CDR3 has 16 amino acids. CDR3 in amino acids: CASRLPDSVISKGQYF. CDR3 DNA: TGTGCCAGCAGGCTCCCGGACTCGGTCATCTCTAAAGGGCAGTACTTC. Combining the CDR3 with reference TRBV2 and TRBJ2-7 gives the whole variable domain EPEVTQTPSHQVTQMGQEVILRCVPISNHLYFYWYRQILGQKVEFLVSFYNNEISEKSEIFDDQFSVERPDGSNFTLKIRSTKLEDSAMYFCASRLPDSVISKGQYFGPGTRLTVT.

This clone was seen a single time. The V gene is TRBV10-2, the J gene TRBJ1-2; no firm D call. Trimming removed 0 bases from V and 5 bases from J, with 13 bases in between. Germline CDR1 reads WSHSY; CDR2 reads SAAADI. The CDR3 is 15 amino acids. The CDR3 loop is CASSESRQSLYGYTF. CDR3 nucleotides: TGCGCCAGCAGTGAGTCGAGGCAGTCCCTTTATGGCTACACCTTC.